This TCR beta chain was captured in a study of cytomegalovirus exposure and HLA in healthy donors. Study information: From 150 million to 200 million T cells, an earlier analysis saw 120 million or so unique TCR beta sequences.

Regarding the study as a whole: As a later analysis revealed, most CMV-associated TCR beta chains appeared HLA-restricted. The authors listed some 150 TCR beta chains as cytomegalovirus-associated.

This clone has a handful of counts. Antigen unknown. V lost 2 bases, J lost 2 bases, and 9 bases lay in between. The CDR3 runs to 14 residues. Germline CDR1 reads SGHRS; CDR2 reads YFSETQ. Amplification used 60 Vbeta primers and 13 Jbeta primers. TCRdb's table, derived via immunoSEQ multiplex PCR, lists solely in-frame clones and lacks some. The data contain approximately 120,000 clones, 81% of them singletons. The origin of this receptor is a woman aged 25 to 39 in good health and CMV-seronegative. The chain employs TRBV5-1 and TRBJ2-3; D gene unclear. Sequencing was carried out using PBMCs. The CDR3 nucleotides read TGCGCCAGCAGCTTTAACTACTACACAGATACGCAGTATTTT. Encoded protein: CASSFNYYTDTQYF.